What follows is one T cell receptor beta chain and its context. Its antigen is still unknown. Time point indicated: after dendritic cell vaccination, including at tumor progression/relapse. The PCR used 60 V beta and 13 J beta primers. This table comes from immunoSEQ multiplex PCR, and its TCRdb copy is limited to in-frame clones, with some not included. The data show around 78,000 clones, with about 85% seen just once and approximately 8% held by the top ten. The germline CDR1 and CDR2 sequences are SGHRS and YFSETQ. There are 14 residues in the CDR3. The V and J ends lost 4 bases and 2 bases, in that order; junction bases with no gene match: 5. The source of the sample is a study of glioma-infiltrating T cells after dendritic cell vaccination. Study results and caveats: TCR clonality showed no direct relationship with survival. Patients with more pretreatment TILs had longer time to progression and survival.

This TCR was recovered from a human donor with glioblastoma. Sequencing used blood, obtained after dendritic cell vaccination. The chain links TRBV5-1 to TRBJ2-5; 7 bases are shared with TRBD2. The CDR3 coding sequence is TGCGCCAGCAGCACGGCTAGCGGACAAGAGACCCAGTACTTC. It is translated as CASSTASGQETQYF.